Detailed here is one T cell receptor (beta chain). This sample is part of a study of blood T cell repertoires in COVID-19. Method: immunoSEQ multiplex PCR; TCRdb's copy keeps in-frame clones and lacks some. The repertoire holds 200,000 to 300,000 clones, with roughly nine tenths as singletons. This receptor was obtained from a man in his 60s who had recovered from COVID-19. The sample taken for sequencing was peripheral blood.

CDR3 DNA: TGTGCCAGCAGCTTGACGGGGGTAGGGACTGAAGCTTTCTTT. It specifies CASSLTGVGTEAFF. This chain links TRBV5-6 with TRBJ1-1; possible D gene TRBD1, 5 bases. Germline CDR1 reads SGHDT; CDR2 reads YYEEEE. The CDR3 contains 14 residues. Trimming cost V 1 base and J 5 bases, with 12 bases left between them. Variable domain in full (rest from reference TRBV5-6 and TRBJ1-1): DAGVTQSPTHLIKTRGQQVTLRCSPKSGHDTVSWYQQALGQGPQFIFQYYEEEERQRGNFPDRFSGHQFPNYSSELNVNALLLGDSALYLCASSLTGVGTEAFFGQGTRLTVV.